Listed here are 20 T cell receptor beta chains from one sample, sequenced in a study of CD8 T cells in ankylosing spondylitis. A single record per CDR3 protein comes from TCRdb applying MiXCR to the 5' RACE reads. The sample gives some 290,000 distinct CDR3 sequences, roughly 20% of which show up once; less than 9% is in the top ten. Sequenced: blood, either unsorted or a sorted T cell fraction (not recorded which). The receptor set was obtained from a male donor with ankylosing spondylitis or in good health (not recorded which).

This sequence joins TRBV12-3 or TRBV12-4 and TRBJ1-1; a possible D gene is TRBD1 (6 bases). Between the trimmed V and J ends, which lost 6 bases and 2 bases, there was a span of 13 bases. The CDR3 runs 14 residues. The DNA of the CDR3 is TGTGCCAGCAGCATACAGGGATACAACACTGAAGCTTTCTTT. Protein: CASSIQGYNTEAFF.

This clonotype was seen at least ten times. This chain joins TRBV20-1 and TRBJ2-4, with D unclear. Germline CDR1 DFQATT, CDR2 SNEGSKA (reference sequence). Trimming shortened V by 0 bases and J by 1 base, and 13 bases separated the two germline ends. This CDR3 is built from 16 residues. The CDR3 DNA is TGCAGTGCTAGAGATGGGCAAACCCTGGCCAAAAACATTCAGTACTTC. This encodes CSARDGQTLAKNIQYF.

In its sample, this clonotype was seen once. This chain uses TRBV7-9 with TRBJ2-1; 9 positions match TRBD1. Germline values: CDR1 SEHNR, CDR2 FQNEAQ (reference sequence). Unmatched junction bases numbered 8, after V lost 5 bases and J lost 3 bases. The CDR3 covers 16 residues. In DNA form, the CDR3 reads TGTGCCAGCAGCGCCTGGGACAGGGACATCTACAATGAGCAGTTCTTC. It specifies CASSAWDRDIYNEQFF.

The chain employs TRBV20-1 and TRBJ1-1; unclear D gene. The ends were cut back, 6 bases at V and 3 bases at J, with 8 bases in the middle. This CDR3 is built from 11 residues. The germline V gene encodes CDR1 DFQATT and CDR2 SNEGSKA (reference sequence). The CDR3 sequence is CSARGYTEAFF. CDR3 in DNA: TGCAGTGCCCGTGGATACACTGAAGCTTTCTTT.

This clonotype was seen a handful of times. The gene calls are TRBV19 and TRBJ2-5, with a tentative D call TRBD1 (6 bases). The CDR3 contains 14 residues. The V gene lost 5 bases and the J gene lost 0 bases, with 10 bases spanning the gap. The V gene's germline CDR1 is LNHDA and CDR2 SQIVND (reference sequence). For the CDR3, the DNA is TGTGCCAGTAGTCACGACAGGAACCAAGAGACCCAGTACTTC. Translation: CASSHDRNQETQYF.

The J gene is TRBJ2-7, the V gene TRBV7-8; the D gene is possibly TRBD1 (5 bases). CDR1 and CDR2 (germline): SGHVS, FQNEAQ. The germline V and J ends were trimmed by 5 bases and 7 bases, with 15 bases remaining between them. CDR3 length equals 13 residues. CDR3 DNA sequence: TGTGCCAGCAGCAATAGTGGGGCAGCGGAGCAGTACGTC. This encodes CASSNSGAAEQYV.

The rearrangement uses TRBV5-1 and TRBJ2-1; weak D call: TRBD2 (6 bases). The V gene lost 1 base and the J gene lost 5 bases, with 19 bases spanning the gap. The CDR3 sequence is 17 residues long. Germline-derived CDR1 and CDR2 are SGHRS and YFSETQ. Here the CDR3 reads CASSLRGGGPGNNEQFF. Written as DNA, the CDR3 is TGCGCCAGCAGCTTGCGCGGCGGAGGGCCGGGTAACAATGAGCAGTTCTTC.

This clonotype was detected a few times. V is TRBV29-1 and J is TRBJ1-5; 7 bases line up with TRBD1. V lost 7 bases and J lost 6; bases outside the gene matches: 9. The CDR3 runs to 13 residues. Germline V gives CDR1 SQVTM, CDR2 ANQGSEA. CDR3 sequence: CSAGTGEGQPQHF. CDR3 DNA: TGCAGCGCCGGTACAGGGGAAGGTCAGCCCCAGCATTTT.

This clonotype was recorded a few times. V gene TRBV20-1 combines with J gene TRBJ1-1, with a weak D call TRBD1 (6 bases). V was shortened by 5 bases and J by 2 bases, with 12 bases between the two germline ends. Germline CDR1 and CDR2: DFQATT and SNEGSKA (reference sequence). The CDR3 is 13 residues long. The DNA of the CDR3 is TGCAGTGCTCAAGGGGGACCCAACACTGAAGCTTTCTTT. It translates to CSAQGGPNTEAFF.

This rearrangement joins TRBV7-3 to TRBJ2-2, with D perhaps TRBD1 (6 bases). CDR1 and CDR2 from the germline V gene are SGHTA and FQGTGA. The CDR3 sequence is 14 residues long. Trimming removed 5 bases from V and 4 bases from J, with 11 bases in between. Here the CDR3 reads CASSEQGITGELFF. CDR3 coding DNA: TGTGCCAGCAGCGAGCAGGGGATCACCGGGGAGCTGTTTTTT.

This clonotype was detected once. The CDR3 region is CASSSGQVYEQYV. The CDR3 DNA follows: TGTGCCAGCAGTTCAGGACAGGTCTACGAGCAGTACGTC. The chain carries TRBV6-5 and TRBJ2-7; 7 bases are shared with TRBD1. The CDR3 sequence is 13 residues long. Germline V gives CDR1 MNHEY, CDR2 SVGAGI. Losses at the gene ends were 4 bases for V and 3 bases for J; bases not matched to a gene: 3.

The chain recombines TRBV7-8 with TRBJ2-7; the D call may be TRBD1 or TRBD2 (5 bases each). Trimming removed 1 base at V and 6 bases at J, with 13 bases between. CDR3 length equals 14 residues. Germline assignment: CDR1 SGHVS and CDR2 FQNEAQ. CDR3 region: CASSLVEGQLEQYV. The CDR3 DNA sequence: TGTGCCAGCAGCTTAGTAGAGGGGCAACTCGAGCAGTACGTC.

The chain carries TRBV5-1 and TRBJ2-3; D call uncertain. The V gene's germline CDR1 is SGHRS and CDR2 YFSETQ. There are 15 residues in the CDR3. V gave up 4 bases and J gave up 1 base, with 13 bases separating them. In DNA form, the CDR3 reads TGCGCCAGCAGCGCGGCCGGTCCTGGCACAGATACGCAGTATTTT. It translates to CASSAAGPGTDTQYF.

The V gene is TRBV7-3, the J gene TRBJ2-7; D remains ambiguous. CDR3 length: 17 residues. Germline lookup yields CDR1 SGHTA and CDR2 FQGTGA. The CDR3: CASRLTEGVPYPYEQYV. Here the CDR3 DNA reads TGTGCCAGCAGATTAACGGAAGGCGTACCATATCCATACGAGCAGTACGTC.

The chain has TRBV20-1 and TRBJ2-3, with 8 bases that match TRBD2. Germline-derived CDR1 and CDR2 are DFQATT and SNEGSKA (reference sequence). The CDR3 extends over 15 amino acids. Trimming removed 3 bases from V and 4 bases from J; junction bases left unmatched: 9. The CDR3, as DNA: TGCAGTGCTAGGTCGGGCGGGAGGCCTTCAGATACGCAGTATTTT. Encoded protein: CSARSGGRPSDTQYF.

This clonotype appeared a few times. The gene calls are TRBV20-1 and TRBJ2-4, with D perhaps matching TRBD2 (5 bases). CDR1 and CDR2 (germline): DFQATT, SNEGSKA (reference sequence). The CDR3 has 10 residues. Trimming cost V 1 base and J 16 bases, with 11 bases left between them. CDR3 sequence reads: CSARGSGRYF. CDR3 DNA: TGCAGTGCTAGAGGGAGCGGTCGTTACTTC.

Here the CDR3 DNA reads TGTGCCAGCACTAAGGCCAGGGGAGTTCCGTACGTC. This translates into CASTKARGVPYV. This sequence joins TRBV6-2 or TRBV6-3 and TRBJ2-7; tentative D call: TRBD1 (6 bases). Between the trimmed V and J ends, which lost 7 bases and 12 bases, there was a span of 19 bases. CDR1 and CDR2 from the germline V gene are MNHEY and SVGEGT. The CDR3 loop spans 12 amino acids.

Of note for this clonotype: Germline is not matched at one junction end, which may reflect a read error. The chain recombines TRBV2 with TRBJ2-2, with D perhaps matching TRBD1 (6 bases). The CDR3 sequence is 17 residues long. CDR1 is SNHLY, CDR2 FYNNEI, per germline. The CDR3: CASSERWGQGWTGELFF. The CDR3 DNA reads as TGTGCCAGCAGTGAAAGGTGGGGCCAGGGGTGGACCGGGGAGCTATTTTTT.

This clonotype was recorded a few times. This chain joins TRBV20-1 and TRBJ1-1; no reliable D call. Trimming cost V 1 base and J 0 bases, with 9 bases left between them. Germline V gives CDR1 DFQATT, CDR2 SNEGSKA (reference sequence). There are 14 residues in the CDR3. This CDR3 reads CSARVGPVNTEAFF. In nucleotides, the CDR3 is TGCAGTGCTAGAGTTGGTCCGGTGAACACTGAAGCTTTCTTT.

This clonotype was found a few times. The CDR3 is CASSKRTGSSTNEKLFF. In DNA form, the CDR3 reads TGTGCCAGCAGCAAACGGACAGGGTCATCAACTAATGAAAAACTGTTTTTT. J is TRBJ1-4 and V is TRBV13; TRBD1 matches 8 bases. Trimming cost V 5 bases and J 0 bases; bases outside gene matches: 8. The CDR3 runs 17 residues. The germline CDR1 and CDR2 sequences are PRHDT and FYEKMQ (reference sequence).